This is a list of T cell receptor beta chains from one sample in a study of shared clonotypes between healthy human individuals. The table came from immunoSEQ multiplex PCR; TCRdb's copy has only in-frame clones and leaves some out. The sample holds more than 1,200,000 clones; about 98.5% are singletons and the top ten take approximately 0.4%. The sample taken for sequencing was naive CD4+ T cells sorted from blood. These receptors were taken from a man under 40 in good health. The CDR3 runs from the conserved cysteine through the conserved F or W. The D gene is left open where the match is weak. The size entry is marked missing in some rows and otherwise reads once, few, many or a size class.

j_gene: TRBJ2-1
v_gene: TRBV5-5
d_gene: -
abundance: -
CDR3nt: TGTGCCAGCAGACCTCCGGGATCCCGGGATGAGCAGTTCTTC
CDR3aa: CASRPPGSRDEQFF

j_gene: TRBJ2-1
v_gene: TRBV29-1
d_gene: -
abundance: -
CDR3nt: TGCAGCGTTGCGCGACATTTCTCCTACAATGAGCAGTTCTTC
CDR3aa: CSVARHFSYNEQFF

j_gene: TRBJ2-3
v_gene: TRBV5-1
d_gene: TRBD1
abundance: -
CDR3nt: TGCGCCAGCAGCTTGTCAGGGGGCCTAGGAGATACGCAGTATTTT
CDR3aa: CASSLSGGLGDTQYF

j_gene: TRBJ2-5
v_gene: TRBV5-1
d_gene: -
abundance: -
CDR3nt: TGCGCCAGCAGCTTGGGTCTCGCTCTTCAAGAGACCCAGTACTTC
CDR3aa: CASSLGLALQETQYF

j_gene: TRBJ2-7
v_gene: TRBV28
d_gene: -
abundance: -
CDR3nt: TGTGCCAGCAGTCCCTCCCACAAGGAGCAGTACTTC
CDR3aa: CASSPSHKEQYF

j_gene: TRBJ1-5
v_gene: TRBV6-1
d_gene: -
abundance: -
CDR3nt: TGTGCCAGCAGCCCGGGGTCCGGGCGGCAGCCCCAGCATTTT
CDR3aa: CASSPGSGRQPQHF

j_gene: TRBJ2-2
v_gene: TRBV7-3
d_gene: -
abundance: -
CDR3nt: TGTGCCAGCGCCATAGAGATCACCGGGGAGCTGTTTTTT
CDR3aa: CASAIEITGELFF

j_gene: TRBJ2-1
v_gene: TRBV2
d_gene: -
abundance: -
CDR3nt: TGTGCCAGCAGGAAGCCGGGATTAGAGTTGGATGTCCAGTTCTTC
CDR3aa: CASRKPGLELDVQFF

j_gene: TRBJ1-1
v_gene: TRBV27
d_gene: TRBD1
abundance: -
CDR3nt: TGTGCCAGCAAAGCGGGGGGACAGGGGGTCATAGGTTTGACTGAAGCTTTCTTT
CDR3aa: CASKAGGQGVIGLTEAFF

j_gene: TRBJ1-2
v_gene: TRBV28
d_gene: -
abundance: once
CDR3nt: TGTGCCAGCAGTTACCAACATGGCTACACCTTC
CDR3aa: CASSYQHGYTF

j_gene: TRBJ2-1
v_gene: TRBV25-1
d_gene: TRBD2
abundance: once
CDR3nt: TGTGCCAGCCGCGAACCGGGACTAGCGGGATGGTTGCCGTTCTTC
CDR3aa: CASREPGLAGWLPFF

j_gene: TRBJ1-3
v_gene: TRBV19
d_gene: -
abundance: -
CDR3nt: TGTGCCAGTAGTATCCGGTCCTCTGGAAACACCATATATTTT
CDR3aa: CASSIRSSGNTIYF

j_gene: TRBJ2-3
v_gene: TRBV9
d_gene: TRBD2
abundance: -
CDR3nt: TGTGCCAGCAGCGTAGGGACTAGCGGGTTTGATACGCAGTATTTT
CDR3aa: CASSVGTSGFDTQYF

j_gene: TRBJ2-7
v_gene: TRBV11-3
d_gene: TRBD2
abundance: -
CDR3nt: TGTGCCAGCAGCTTAGGGCTAGCGGGCGAGCAGTACTTC
CDR3aa: CASSLGLAGEQYF

j_gene: TRBJ2-7
v_gene: TRBV4-3
d_gene: TRBD2
abundance: -
CDR3nt: TGCGCCAGCAGCCAAGTACTAGCGGGGAGCTCCTACGAGCAGTACTTC
CDR3aa: CASSQVLAGSSYEQYF

j_gene: TRBJ2-7
v_gene: TRBV27
d_gene: TRBD1
abundance: -
CDR3nt: TGTGCCAGCAGTTTAGACAGGGGGCAAGGCGAGCAGTACTTC
CDR3aa: CASSLDRGQGEQYF

j_gene: TRBJ2-7
v_gene: TRBV14
d_gene: -
abundance: once
CDR3nt: TGTGCCAGCAGCCAAGTCCAAGCCTACGAGCAGTACTTC
CDR3aa: CASSQVQAYEQYF

j_gene: TRBJ2-1
v_gene: TRBV7-2
d_gene: -
abundance: -
CDR3nt: TGTGCCAGCAGCTTAGGGGGCCACGAGGTCTTC
CDR3aa: CASSLGGHEVF

j_gene: TRBJ2-2
v_gene: TRBV29-1
d_gene: -
abundance: -
CDR3nt: TGCAGCACCCCTGGGGAGAGGTCTAACACCGGGGAGCTGTTTTTT
CDR3aa: CSTPGERSNTGELFF

j_gene: TRBJ2-3
v_gene: TRBV5-4
d_gene: -
abundance: -
CDR3nt: TGTGCCAGCACGACCGGGGGACACACGGATACGCAGTATTTT
CDR3aa: CASTTGGHTDTQYF

j_gene: TRBJ2-1
v_gene: TRBV6-4
d_gene: TRBD2
abundance: -
CDR3nt: TGTGCCAGCAGTGCGGGGGGGGGCCCTTCCCGCAATGAGCAGTTCTTC
CDR3aa: CASSAGGGPSRNEQFF

j_gene: TRBJ2-7
v_gene: TRBV28
d_gene: TRBD1
abundance: -
CDR3nt: TGTGCCAGCAGTTTAAGGACAGGGGCTGACGAGCAGTACTTC
CDR3aa: CASSLRTGADEQYF

j_gene: TRBJ1-2
v_gene: TRBV5-1
d_gene: TRBD1
abundance: -
CDR3nt: TGCGCCAGCAGCTTCTCGACAGGGGGCGCCGCTGGCTACACCTTC
CDR3aa: CASSFSTGGAAGYTF

j_gene: TRBJ2-1
v_gene: TRBV7-9
d_gene: -
abundance: -
CDR3nt: TGTGCCAGCAGCTTAGTCTATCCCGACAATGAGCAGTTCTTC
CDR3aa: CASSLVYPDNEQFF

j_gene: TRBJ2-7
v_gene: TRBV27
d_gene: TRBD1
abundance: -
CDR3nt: TGTGCCAGCAGTAATACAGGGGTTTACTCCTACGAGCAGTACTTC
CDR3aa: CASSNTGVYSYEQYF

j_gene: TRBJ2-2
v_gene: TRBV11-3
d_gene: TRBD2
abundance: -
CDR3nt: TGTGCCAGCAGCCAAGCGACACTAGCGGAGTACACCGGGGAGCTGTTTTTT
CDR3aa: CASSQATLAEYTGELFF

j_gene: TRBJ2-2
v_gene: TRBV6-4
d_gene: -
abundance: -
CDR3nt: TGTGCCAGCAGTGACTCGAGGGCTCCTCCTTTAACGACCGGGGAGCTGTTTTTT
CDR3aa: CASSDSRAPPLTTGELFF

j_gene: TRBJ1-5
v_gene: TRBV10-2
d_gene: -
abundance: -
CDR3nt: TGCGCCAGCAGTGAGTCCAACAATCAGCCCCAGCATTTT
CDR3aa: CASSESNNQPQHF

j_gene: TRBJ1-5
v_gene: TRBV2
d_gene: -
abundance: -
CDR3nt: TGTGCCAGCAGTGTGGGACGGGACAATCAGCCCCAGCATTTT
CDR3aa: CASSVGRDNQPQHF

j_gene: TRBJ2-7
v_gene: TRBV5-4
d_gene: TRBD1
abundance: -
CDR3nt: TGTGCCAGCAGCTTGCCCACGACAGGGGGCTTCGGCGAGCAGTACTTC
CDR3aa: CASSLPTTGGFGEQYF

j_gene: TRBJ2-1
v_gene: TRBV18
d_gene: TRBD1
abundance: -
CDR3nt: TGTGCCAGCTCACCTTGGGACAGGGGGGTGAACAATGAGCAGTTCTTC
CDR3aa: CASSPWDRGVNNEQFF

j_gene: TRBJ2-3
v_gene: TRBV6-6
d_gene: -
abundance: -
CDR3nt: TGTGCCAGCAGTTATGGACTATCCACAGATACGCAGTATTTT
CDR3aa: CASSYGLSTDTQYF

j_gene: TRBJ1-2
v_gene: TRBV30
d_gene: -
abundance: -
CDR3nt: TGTGCCTGGAGCGAGGGGGGGAACTATGGCTACACCTTC
CDR3aa: CAWSEGGNYGYTF

j_gene: TRBJ2-3
v_gene: TRBV10-1
d_gene: -
abundance: -
CDR3nt: TGCGCCAGCAGTGAGTCACCTAGCACAGATACGCAGTATTTT
CDR3aa: CASSESPSTDTQYF

j_gene: TRBJ2-5
v_gene: TRBV5-4
d_gene: TRBD2
abundance: -
CDR3nt: TGTGCCAGCAGCCGGACCAGCGGGGACCAAGAGACCCAGTACTTC
CDR3aa: CASSRTSGDQETQYF

j_gene: TRBJ2-7
v_gene: TRBV6-5
d_gene: -
abundance: -
CDR3nt: TGTGCCAGCCATTTAGGGCCGGGCTACGAGCAGTACTTC
CDR3aa: CASHLGPGYEQYF

j_gene: TRBJ2-7
v_gene: TRBV7-2
d_gene: -
abundance: -
CDR3nt: TGTGCCAGCGGATCACCGAGCTCCTACGAGCAGTACTTC
CDR3aa: CASGSPSSYEQYF

j_gene: TRBJ1-2
v_gene: TRBV5-6
d_gene: -
abundance: -
CDR3nt: TGTGCCAGCAGCTTGACCGGGGCCCCTGGCTACACCTTC
CDR3aa: CASSLTGAPGYTF

j_gene: TRBJ1-1
v_gene: TRBV7-8
d_gene: -
abundance: once
CDR3nt: TGTGCCAGCAGCTTGGCTCCCCGATTGAACACTGAAGCTTTCTTT
CDR3aa: CASSLAPRLNTEAFF

j_gene: TRBJ2-1
v_gene: TRBV11-1
d_gene: -
abundance: -
CDR3nt: TGTGCCAGCAGCTTACCAGACAGGAGGCAGTTCTTC
CDR3aa: CASSLPDRRQFF

j_gene: TRBJ2-7
v_gene: TRBV18
d_gene: -
abundance: -
CDR3nt: TGTGCCAGCTCAAAGGCCTCCGAGCAGTACTTC
CDR3aa: CASSKASEQYF

j_gene: TRBJ2-1
v_gene: TRBV28
d_gene: -
abundance: -
CDR3nt: TGTGCCAGCAGTTTCACCGTGGGAACAAACAATGAGCAGTTCTTC
CDR3aa: CASSFTVGTNNEQFF

j_gene: TRBJ2-3
v_gene: TRBV5-1
d_gene: TRBD2
abundance: -
CDR3nt: TGCGCCAGCAGCCCCGGACTAGCTTCGGATACGCAGTATTTT
CDR3aa: CASSPGLASDTQYF

j_gene: TRBJ2-2
v_gene: TRBV5-4
d_gene: TRBD1
abundance: -
CDR3nt: TGTGCCAGCAGCTCGTACCGGGACAGACAAACCGGGGAGCTGTTTTTT
CDR3aa: CASSSYRDRQTGELFF

j_gene: TRBJ2-7
v_gene: TRBV7-9
d_gene: TRBD1
abundance: -
CDR3nt: TGTGCCAGCAGCTCACTCACCGGGACAGGAACCTACGAGCAGTACTTC
CDR3aa: CASSSLTGTGTYEQYF

j_gene: TRBJ2-2
v_gene: TRBV5-4
d_gene: TRBD2
abundance: -
CDR3nt: TGTGCCAGCAGCTTTAGCGGGACGAACACCGGGGAGCTGTTTTTT
CDR3aa: CASSFSGTNTGELFF

j_gene: TRBJ2-7
v_gene: TRBV10-1
d_gene: -
abundance: -
CDR3nt: TGCGCCCTGCGCCGGGACCTATACTACGAGCAGTACTTC
CDR3aa: CALRRDLYYEQYF

j_gene: TRBJ1-2
v_gene: TRBV6-5
d_gene: -
abundance: -
CDR3nt: TGTGCCAGCAGTTACACTTCTTGGCGAGAGATCGGCTACACCTTC
CDR3aa: CASSYTSWREIGYTF

j_gene: TRBJ2-2
v_gene: TRBV29-1
d_gene: TRBD1
abundance: -
CDR3nt: TGCAGCGTTGCAGGGGGGAACACCGGGGAGCTGTTTTTT
CDR3aa: CSVAGGNTGELFF

j_gene: TRBJ2-3
v_gene: TRBV10-3
d_gene: TRBD2
abundance: -
CDR3nt: TGTGCCATCAGTCCGCCGTTGTACGGGAGGGAAGGAGATACGCAGTATTTT
CDR3aa: CAISPPLYGREGDTQYF

j_gene: TRBJ2-5
v_gene: TRBV5-1
d_gene: -
abundance: -
CDR3nt: TGCGCCAGCAGCCCGACCGGAACTCAAGAGACCCAGTACTTC
CDR3aa: CASSPTGTQETQYF

j_gene: TRBJ1-4
v_gene: TRBV4-3
d_gene: -
abundance: -
CDR3nt: TGCGCCAGCAGCCTGGGTCTTGAAAATGAAAAACTGTTTTTT
CDR3aa: CASSLGLENEKLFF

j_gene: TRBJ2-3
v_gene: TRBV6-6
d_gene: -
abundance: -
CDR3nt: TGTGCCAGCAGTAGAGTCACAGATACGCAGTATTTT
CDR3aa: CASSRVTDTQYF

j_gene: TRBJ1-5
v_gene: TRBV27
d_gene: TRBD1
abundance: -
CDR3nt: TGTGCCAGCAGTCCCCGACAGGGGCTTGGCAGCAATCAGCCCCAGCATTTT
CDR3aa: CASSPRQGLGSNQPQHF